This TCR beta chain was sequenced in a study of blood T cell repertoires in COVID-19. As for the study in general: Samples came from the United States, Italy and Spain, spanning acute and convalescent COVID-19.

Trimming pared 5 bases from V and 2 bases from J, leaving 19 bases between. CDR3 size: 18 residues. Germline V lookup: CDR1 LNHNV, CDR2 YYDKDF (reference sequence). Only in-frame clones appear in the TCRdb table, and some are missing; sequencing was by immunoSEQ multiplex PCR. The repertoire holds roughly 100,000 clones, with approximately 84% as singletons. Sequencing was performed on peripheral blood. This receptor was identified in a human donor in a cohort sampled during active COVID-19. The chain couples TRBV15 to TRBJ2-6; tentative D call: TRBD1 (6 bases). The CDR3 here is CATSGYGFPGAGANVLTF. In DNA, the CDR3 is TGTGCCACCAGCGGATACGGATTTCCAGGGGCTGGGGCCAACGTCCTGACTTTC.